The 30 T cell receptor beta chains given below trace back to one sample, sequenced in a study of shared clonotypes between healthy human individuals. Sequencing used immunoSEQ multiplex PCR; TCRdb keeps in-frame clones, though not all of them. The data hold over 2,000,000 clones, with 93% observed a single time. The naive CD8 fraction comprised CD45RO-negative cells positively selected for CCR7 and excluded terminally differentiated effector memory CD45RA+ cells. The sequenced sample consisted of naive CD8+ T cells from PBMCs. These TCRs come from a young man in good health. Some clones in this sample may be carry-over from other donors' samples.

For this clone: This sample also contains other DNA sequences that code for the same CDR3. V usage is TRBV15 and J usage is TRBJ2-7, with 12 bases identical to TRBD2. V dropped 5 bases and J dropped 3; count of bases not matched to a gene: 2. The CDR3 runs to 14 residues. Germline V lookup: CDR1 LNHNV, CDR2 YYDKDF (reference sequence). The CDR3 sequence is CATSPTSGSYEQYF. The CDR3 DNA is TGTGCCACCAGCCCGACTAGCGGGAGCTACGAGCAGTACTTC.

CDR3 sequence reads: CASRKGLAVLDTQYF. The CDR3 nucleotides are TGTGCCAGCAGAAAGGGACTAGCGGTGTTAGATACGCAGTATTTT. This chain uses TRBV6-1 with TRBJ2-3; 11 nucleotides agree with TRBD2. Germline CDR1 MNHNS, CDR2 SASEGT. The length of the CDR3 is 15 residues. J gave up 5 bases and V 6 bases, and 7 bases lay outside the gene matches.

The chain couples TRBV5-1 to TRBJ2-7, with D possibly matching TRBD1 (6 bases). Trimming cost V 4 bases and J 5 bases, with 16 bases left between them. The CDR3 length is 14 residues. Germline V lookup: CDR1 SGHRS, CDR2 YFSETQ. CDR3 coding DNA: TGCGCCAGCAGCCCCTGGGACATGTTGAACGAGCAGTACTTC. It translates to CASSPWDMLNEQYF.

The gene calls are TRBV9 and TRBJ1-5; D might be TRBD1 (6 bases). CDR1 and CDR2 (germline): SGDLS, YYNGEE. V was shortened by 3 bases and J by 6 bases, with 16 bases between the two germline ends. The CDR3 runs to 15 residues. CDR3 region: CASSARDTPSQPQHF. As DNA, the CDR3 is TGTGCCAGCAGCGCCCGGGACACCCCCAGTCAGCCCCAGCATTTT.

This chain uses TRBV7-8 with TRBJ2-7; D not certain. The V end was cut by 0 bases, the J end by 3 bases, with 9 bases between. CDR3 length: 14 amino acids. The germline CDR1 and CDR2 sequences are SGHVS and FQNEAQ. The CDR3 here is CASSLAWDLYEQYF. The CDR3 DNA reads TGTGCCAGCAGCTTAGCCTGGGATCTCTACGAGCAGTACTTC.

The V and J genes are TRBV7-9 and TRBJ2-7; D is perhaps TRBD1 (6 bases). Trimming cost V 6 bases and J 1 base, with 19 bases left between them. The CDR3 is 16 amino acids. Per the germline V gene, CDR1 is SEHNR and CDR2 is FQNEAQ (reference sequence). CDR3 region: CASSLAPRTDSYEQYF. CDR3 DNA sequence: TGTGCCAGCAGTTTGGCGCCGCGGACAGATTCCTACGAGCAGTACTTC.

The genes are TRBV27 and TRBJ2-1; TRBD2 might be the D (5 bases). Germline CDR1 reads MNHEY; CDR2 reads SMNVEV (reference sequence). The CDR3 has 14 amino acids. V lost 4 bases and J 7 bases, leaving 14 bases between the germline ends. The CDR3 DNA is TGTGCCAGCAGTTCAGGAGGCCCTTGGAATGAGCAGTTCTTC. Its translation is CASSSGGPWNEQFF.

V is TRBV18 and J is TRBJ2-2; a possible D gene is TRBD2 (6 bases). With 6 bases removed from V and 2 bases from J, the gap between germline ends came to 7 bases. CDR1 and CDR2 from the germline V gene are KGHSH and LQKENI. CDR3 length: 13 residues. CDR3 residues: CASSGGNTGELFF. The DNA of the CDR3 is TGTGCCAGCTCGGGGGGAAACACCGGGGAGCTGTTTTTT.

The rearrangement links TRBV7-5 to TRBJ2-7. TRBV7-5 is a known pseudogene. The CDR3 spans 13 residues. CDR3 sequence: CARSGRSSYEQYF. DNA of the CDR3: TGTGCCCGGTCGGGACGGAGCTCCTACGAGCAGTACTTC.

V and J are TRBV9 and TRBJ2-7; no reliable D call. The CDR3 has 16 residues. V lost 0 bases and J lost 0, with 13 bases in between. The germline CDR1 and CDR2 sequences are SGDLS and YYNGEE. CDR3 DNA sequence: TGTGCCAGCAGCGTAGGTCGAGGTCCTGCCTCCTACGAGCAGTACTTC. It translates to CASSVGRGPASYEQYF.

The chain has TRBV5-1 and TRBJ2-5; 9 bases map to TRBD2. This CDR3 spans 18 amino acids. With 0 bases clipped from V and 4 bases from J, the junction kept 13 bases outside the gene matches. Per germline, CDR1 SGHRS and CDR2 YFSETQ. CDR3 sequence: CASSLAAGGPGWLETQYF. The DNA for the CDR3 is TGCGCCAGCAGCTTGGCCGCGGGAGGGCCGGGGTGGTTAGAGACCCAGTACTTC.

The V and J genes are TRBV7-3 and TRBJ2-7; no reliable D call. Per germline, CDR1 SGHTA and CDR2 FQGTGA. V was cut by 3 bases and J by 3 bases, with 9 bases left in between. The CDR3 contains 13 residues. The CDR3 here is CASSLSAYYEQYF. The CDR3 DNA sequence: TGTGCCAGCAGCTTGTCCGCGTACTACGAGCAGTACTTC.

The chain is built from TRBV4-1 and TRBJ2-7, with 9 bases lining up with TRBD1. The V segment lost 0 bases and the J segment 4 bases; nucleotides outside the gene matches: 13. Germline V gene sequence: CDR1 MGHRA, CDR2 YSYEKL. The length of the CDR3 is 18 residues. CDR3 region: CASSQDRGQGPGGYEQYF. The DNA for the CDR3 is TGCGCCAGCAGCCAAGATCGCGGACAGGGGCCTGGAGGATACGAGCAGTACTTC.

The chain employs TRBV29-1 and TRBJ2-2; TRBD2 is a possible D gene (6 bases). V gave up 4 bases and J gave up 3 bases, with 15 bases separating them. The CDR3 is made up of 15 amino acids. Per the germline V gene, CDR1 is SQVTM and CDR2 is ANQGSEA. DNA for the CDR3: TGCAGCGTTGTGAGTGGGAGGAGAGACACCGGGGAGCTGTTTTTT. Translated, it gives CSVVSGRRDTGELFF.

Regarding this clone: Other DNA sequences in this specimen translate into the identical CDR3. The V and J genes are TRBV9 and TRBJ2-7; the match to TRBD2 covers 10 bases. Germline V CDR1 and CDR2: SGDLS, YYNGEE. The CDR3 is 13 residues long. After removal of 3 bases from V and 3 bases from J, the junction contained 0 bases not matched to a gene. This chain's CDR3 is CASSGTSGYEQYF. CDR3 DNA: TGTGCCAGCAGCGGGACTAGCGGCTACGAGCAGTACTTC.

The gene calls are TRBV11-2 and TRBJ2-4; the D call may be TRBD1 or TRBD2 (5 bases each). The ends were cut back, 5 bases at V and 6 bases at J, with 14 bases in the middle. The germline gives CDR1 SGHAT, CDR2 FQNNGV. This CDR3 comprises 14 residues. The CDR3 DNA sequence: TGTGCCAGCAGCCTACCGGGACGGGGAAACATTCAGTACTTC. It yields the protein CASSLPGRGNIQYF. The full variable domain, rest sourced from reference TRBV11-2 and TRBJ2-4, is EAGVAQSPRYKIIEKRQSVAFWCNPISGHATLYWYQQILGQGPKLLIQFQNNGVVDDSQLPKDRFSAERLKGVDSTLKIQPAKLEDSAVYLCASSLPGRGNIQYFGAGTRLSVL.

The chain is built from TRBV4-3 and TRBJ1-2, with D possibly matching TRBD1 (6 bases). The CDR3 is made up of 16 amino acids. Trimming removed 1 base from V and 0 bases from J, with 12 bases in between. Germline CDR1 is LGHNA and CDR2 is YSLEER. The DNA of the CDR3 is TGCGCCAGCAGCCAAGGGACAGCTCTAACTAACTATGGCTACACCTTC. Its protein is CASSQGTALTNYGYTF.

J is TRBJ1-1 and V is TRBV7-9, with D perhaps TRBD1 (5 bases). V shed 5 bases and J shed 1 base, with 14 bases lying between them. The CDR3 totals 15 residues. Per germline, CDR1 SEHNR and CDR2 FQNEAQ (reference sequence). The CDR3 DNA reads as TGTGCCAGCAGCCCATCGGGACCCTCGAACACTGAAGCTTTCTTT. Amino acid sequence: CASSPSGPSNTEAFF.

Only one count was recorded for this clone. The chain carries TRBV5-1 and TRBJ2-1; 7 nucleotides line up with TRBD1. Trimming at V came to 3 bases and at J to 9 bases, leaving 18 bases not matched to a gene. The length of the CDR3 is 17 residues. CDR1 is SGHRS and CDR2 is YFSETQ in the germline V gene. The CDR3 loop reads CASSSYPGTVGSSEQFF. As DNA, the CDR3 is TGCGCCAGCAGCTCGTACCCTGGGACAGTCGGATCCAGTGAGCAGTTCTTC.

This chain uses TRBV11-2 with TRBJ1-2, with D tentatively TRBD1 (6 bases). Germline CDR1 SGHAT, CDR2 FQNNGV. This CDR3 region has 15 residues. The germline V and J ends were trimmed by 5 bases and 4 bases, with 17 bases remaining between them. In DNA form, the CDR3 reads TGTGCCAGCAGCATCTTCCCACAGGGTCTCTATGGCTACACCTTC. This translates into CASSIFPQGLYGYTF.

Regarding this clone: The same CDR3 is also encoded by other DNA sequences in this sample. The chain is built from TRBV27 and TRBJ1-5; TRBD1 matches 12 bases. Germline-derived CDR1 and CDR2 are MNHEY and SMNVEV (reference sequence). Trimming at V came to 8 bases and at J to 5 bases, leaving 4 bases not matched to a gene. This CDR3 region has 14 residues. The DNA for the CDR3 is TGTGCCAGCCGGGGGACAGGGGGCTATCAGCCCCAGCATTTT. Translated, it gives CASRGTGGYQPQHF.

This chain joins TRBV27 and TRBJ2-1; 7 nucleotides agree with TRBD1. The V and J ends lost 7 bases and 14 bases, in that order; junction bases with no gene match: 20. Germline CDR1 reads MNHEY; CDR2 reads SMNVEV (reference sequence). The CDR3 runs to 15 residues. The CDR3 here is CASNPDRSSTMSKFF. In nucleotides, the CDR3 is TGTGCCAGCAACCCGGACAGGAGCTCTACAATGAGTAAGTTCTTC.

The rearrangement joins TRBV28 to TRBJ2-1; D ambiguous. CDR3 length: 14 amino acids. V was clipped by 3 bases and J by 4 bases, with 10 bases between them. Germline CDR1 reads MDHEN; CDR2 reads SYDVKM. CDR3 sequence reads: CASSFATLYNEQFF. CDR3 DNA sequence: TGTGCCAGCAGTTTCGCCACCCTTTACAATGAGCAGTTCTTC. The whole variable domain, remainder taken from reference TRBV28 and TRBJ2-1, is DVKVTQSSRYLVKRTGEKVFLECVQDMDHENMFWYRQDPGLGLRLIYFSYDVKMKEKGDIPEGYSVSREKKERFSLILESASTNQTSMYLCASSFATLYNEQFFGPGTRLTVL.

The chain carries TRBV4-2 and TRBJ2-1; 9 bases agree with TRBD2. The J segment lost 4 bases and the V segment lost 0 bases, leaving 4 bases of the junction unmatched. The CDR3 loop spans 16 amino acids. The germline V gene encodes CDR1 LGHNA and CDR2 YNFKEQ. The CDR3 coding sequence is TGTGCCAGCAGCCAAGACCCTAGCGGGGTTTACAATGAGCAGTTCTTC. It encodes CASSQDPSGVYNEQFF.

The CDR3 region is CSVGIRTRAYEQYF. DNA for the CDR3: TGCAGCGTTGGAATCCGGACTAGAGCCTACGAGCAGTACTTC. The chain links TRBV29-1 to TRBJ2-7; 7 bases line up with TRBD2. The V segment lost 4 bases and the J segment 2 bases; nucleotides outside the gene matches: 8. Germline CDR1 SQVTM, CDR2 ANQGSEA. The CDR3 extends over 14 amino acids.

The chain recombines TRBV30 with TRBJ2-7; TRBD2 might be the D (7 bases). Germline lookup yields CDR1 GTSNPN and CDR2 SVGIG (reference sequence). This CDR3 region has 16 residues. The V gene lost 4 bases and the J gene lost 9 bases, with 28 bases spanning the gap. The CDR3 bases are TGTGCCTGGACCCCTGCTCCCGGGACTAACCTCAGGGGGCAGTACTTC. Encoded protein: CAWTPAPGTNLRGQYF. The variable domain in full, completed from reference TRBV30 and TRBJ2-7, reads SQTIHQWPATLVQPVGSPLSLECTVEGTSNPNLYWYRQAAGRGLQLLFYSVGIGQISSEVPQNLSASRPQDRQFILSSKKLLLSDSGFYLCAWTPAPGTNLRGQYFGPGTRLTVT.

The chain is built from TRBV7-9 and TRBJ1-4; D remains ambiguous. CDR1 is SEHNR and CDR2 is FQNEAQ in the germline V gene (reference sequence). The CDR3 totals 12 residues. The V end was cut by 10 bases, the J end by 5 bases, with 11 bases between. The CDR3 coding sequence is TGTGCCACTGCCGGCGAGAATGAAAAACTGTTTTTT. Its protein product is CATAGENEKLFF.

The chain couples TRBV28 to TRBJ2-2, with 7 nucleotides matching TRBD1. Germline-derived CDR1 and CDR2 are MDHEN and SYDVKM. V trimming: 7 bases; J trimming: 0 bases; junction bases outside the gene matches: 2. The CDR3 length is 14 residues. In DNA, the CDR3 is TGTGCCAGCACCAGGGGGACGAACACCGGGGAGCTGTTTTTT. It is translated as CASTRGTNTGELFF.

The chain combines TRBV6-1 with TRBJ2-1; tentative D call: TRBD2 (6 bases). Germline loops: CDR1 MNHNS, CDR2 SASEGT. Trimming removed 6 bases from V and 0 bases from J, with 12 bases in between. The CDR3 consists of 15 residues. CDR3 in DNA: TGTGCCAGCAGCCCCCCGGGGGTCTCCTACAATGAGCAGTTCTTC. Translation: CASSPPGVSYNEQFF.

The rearrangement uses TRBV27 and TRBJ2-7, with 8 bases aligning to TRBD2. Germline assignment: CDR1 MNHEY and CDR2 SMNVEV (reference sequence). CDR3 length: 16 amino acids. J was trimmed by 4 bases and V by 3 bases; bases with no gene match: 11. The DNA for the CDR3 is TGTGCCAGCAGTTTGATCACGGGACTAGAGGTGTACGAGCAGTACTTC. This sequence encodes CASSLITGLEVYEQYF.